One sample yielded the 14 T cell receptor beta chains listed below, sequenced in a study of beta chain features in type 1 diabetes (dated by TCRdb to 2016 to 2018). Broad study findings and their caveats: Type 1 diabetes patients showed a moderate but significant shortening of TCRB CDR3 length in all four CD4+ subsets.

No antigens are known for them. The method was the immunoSEQ multiplex PCR assay. The entire amount of isolated RNA was reverse transcribed using the High Capacity cDNA Reverse Transcription Kit, so the sequenced TCRB transcripts were expressed ones. TCRdb holds this immuneACCESS table with in-frame rearrangements only. Some clones are missing; in checked studies, unresolved V genes explain under half, and the rest has no known cause. The sample table holds approximately 170,000 clones, of which approximately 8% were seen once. The ten largest clones represent approximately 1% of the sample. The sample consisted of central memory CD4+ T cells from blood. These receptors originate from a woman aged 35 to 49 with type 1 diabetes.

In this sample, this clone turned up a few times. This sequence joins TRBV6-5 and TRBJ2-7, with 7 bases aligning to TRBD1. CDR1 and CDR2 from the germline V gene are MNHEY and SVGAGI. The CDR3 length is 15 residues. J gave up 4 bases and V 0 bases, and 6 bases lay outside the gene matches. The CDR3 protein is CASSYSPGQEYEQYF. The CDR3 region has the DNA TGTGCCAGCAGTTACTCGCCAGGACAGGAGTACGAGCAGTACTTC.

This clone has just a few counts. The V gene is TRBV7-2, the J gene TRBJ1-1; 7 bases are a match to TRBD1. Trimming at V came to 2 bases and at J to 11 bases, leaving 20 bases not matched to a gene. The CDR3 runs to 17 residues. The germline V gene encodes CDR1 SGHTA and CDR2 FQGNSA. CDR3 DNA: TGTGCCAGCAGCTTACAAGGAGTTGTGGGACAGCGGTTGAGTGCTTTCTTT. Translation: CASSLQGVVGQRLSAFF.

This clone was observed a few times. Here the CDR3 DNA reads TGTGCCAGCTCACCGGTTCAACAGGCCCCCAGGAACACTGAAGCTTTCTTT. This translates into CASSPVQQAPRNTEAFF. The rearrangement links TRBV18 to TRBJ1-1; possibly TRBD1 for D (5 bases). Germline assignment: CDR1 KGHSH and CDR2 LQKENI. Trimming cost V 3 bases and J 1 base, with 18 bases left between them. CDR3 length equals 17 residues.

This clone was seen only a few times. The rearrangement joins TRBV7-3 to TRBJ1-1; possible D gene TRBD1, 5 bases. Trimming took 4 bases from V and 4 from J, leaving 10 bases between them. This CDR3 spans 13 amino acids. Germline V gene lookup returns CDR1 SGHTA and CDR2 FQGTGA. The CDR3 here is CASSSQGGTEAFF. The CDR3 DNA sequence: TGTGCCAGCAGCTCTCAGGGTGGCACTGAAGCTTTCTTT.

V gene TRBV10-3 combines with J gene TRBJ2-7, with D possibly matching TRBD1 (6 bases). The germline V gene has CDR1 ENHRY and CDR2 SYGVKD. V lost 9 bases and J 4 bases, leaving 13 bases between the germline ends. The CDR3 loop spans 12 amino acids. The DNA of the CDR3 is TGTGCCATTCAGACAGGCGGTTACGAGCAGTACTTC. Translated: CAIQTGGYEQYF.

This clone was seen a few times. The chain is built from TRBV29-1 and TRBJ2-5, with 8 bases aligning to TRBD1. The CDR3 runs to 12 residues. Germline lookup yields CDR1 SQVTM and CDR2 ANQGSEA. J was trimmed by 5 bases and V by 5 bases; bases with no gene match: 4. The CDR3 sequence: CSVRTGMETQYF. DNA of the CDR3: TGCAGCGTTAGGACAGGGATGGAGACCCAGTACTTC.

V gene TRBV2 combines with J gene TRBJ2-6; a possible D gene is TRBD1 (5 bases). Germline lookup yields CDR1 SNHLY and CDR2 FYNNEI. CDR3 length: 15 residues. V gave up 8 bases and J gave up 2 bases, with 13 bases separating them. The DNA of the CDR3 is TGTGCCAGCGGCAAGGGGTGGACTGGGGCCAACGTCCTGACTTTC. Translation: CASGKGWTGANVLTF.

This clone was found a few times. V and J are TRBV2 and TRBJ2-3; weak D call: TRBD1 (5 bases). The CDR3 runs 16 residues. The germline gives CDR1 SNHLY, CDR2 FYNNEI. Trimming took off 2 bases at V and 0 bases at J, with 12 bases between the two ends. In nucleotides, the CDR3 is TGTGCCAGCAGTGAACAGGGAATGACTAGCACAGATACGCAGTATTTT. Protein: CASSEQGMTSTDTQYF.

There are a few counts of this clone. V and J are TRBV14 and TRBJ1-1; D call uncertain. V lost 0 bases, J lost 11 bases, and 16 bases lay in between. The CDR3 sequence is 14 residues long. The germline V gene has CDR1 SGHDN and CDR2 FVKESK. CDR3 region: CASSQEWQSSLAFF. The CDR3 DNA reads as TGTGCCAGCAGCCAAGAATGGCAGTCTTCTTTGGCTTTCTTT.

CDR3 loop: CASRPQGYTEAFF. The CDR3 region has the DNA TGTGCCAGCAGGCCACAGGGCTACACTGAAGCTTTCTTT. The chain uses TRBV7-2 and TRBJ1-1; D might be TRBD1 (6 bases). V was cut by 6 bases and J by 3 bases, with 11 bases left in between. The CDR3 spans 13 residues. In germline, CDR1 is SGHTA, CDR2 FQGNSA.

The J gene is TRBJ2-3, the V gene TRBV9, with 11 bases that match TRBD1. Per germline, CDR1 SGDLS and CDR2 YYNGEE. The CDR3 sequence is 15 residues long. V shed 4 bases, J shed 3 bases, and the junction held 4 bases outside the gene matches. Written as DNA, the CDR3 is TGTGCCAGCAGCACTAGGGACAGGGGGACAGATACGCAGTATTTT. Residues: CASSTRDRGTDTQYF.

The genes are TRBV6-1 and TRBJ2-7, with D perhaps matching TRBD1 (7 bases). CDR3 length: 17 residues. From germline, CDR1 is MNHNS and CDR2 SASEGT. Trimming removed 1 base from V and 2 bases from J, with 18 bases in between. This CDR3 is CASSEGGDSLNTYEQYF. The DNA of the CDR3 is TGTGCCAGCAGTGAAGGGGGGGACAGTCTAAACACCTACGAGCAGTACTTC.

This clone was counted only a few times. This chain connects TRBV5-4 to TRBJ2-1; 14 bases align to TRBD2. This CDR3 has 17 residues. Per germline, CDR1 SGHNT and CDR2 YYREEE (reference sequence). Trimming took 4 bases from V and 5 from J; bases not matched to a gene: 8. The chain's CDR3 is CASSRGTSGRLHNEQFF. DNA of the CDR3: TGTGCCAGCAGCCGTGGGACTAGCGGGAGACTGCACAATGAGCAGTTCTTC.

This rearrangement joins TRBV18 to TRBJ2-3; 12 positions match TRBD1. This CDR3 contains 14 residues. The germline V gene has CDR1 KGHSH and CDR2 LQKENI. The V and J ends lost 4 bases and 6 bases, in that order; junction bases with no gene match: 2. This chain's CDR3 is CASSLGQGADTQYF. CDR3 DNA: TGTGCCAGCTCACTGGGACAGGGGGCGGATACGCAGTATTTT. Variable domain in full (rest from reference TRBV18 and TRBJ2-3): NAGVMQNPRHLVRRRGQEARLRCSPMKGHSHVYWYRQLPEEGLKFMVYLQKENIIDESGMPKERFSAEFPKEGPSILRIQQVVRGDSAAYFCASSLGQGADTQYFGPGTRLTVL.